This T cell receptor beta chain was identified during a study of T cell responses to AZD1222 COVID-19 vaccine. In the study overall: Second-dose timings of about 4 or about 12 weeks were pooled.

With regard to this clone: Its target is not known.

Clones were read by immunoSEQ multiplex PCR, and TCRdb kept only the in-frame ones, dropping some. The table lists 75,000 to 85,000 clones, about 85% of them singletons, with roughly a quarter in the top ten. General observations from the study: Repertoire sampling was restricted to post-peak T cell response timepoints.

CDR1 is SGHRS, CDR2 YFSETQ, per germline. This CDR3 region has 17 residues. V lost 2 bases and J lost 3, with 18 bases in between. J is TRBJ1-3 and V is TRBV5-1, with a possible D match to TRBD1 (5 bases). The sample consisted of peripheral blood, taken on day 0 of AZD1222 vaccination. The TCR originated in an adult in good health. CDR3 bases: TGCGCCAGCAGCTTTAGACCCACCGCGGGGGATGGAAACACCATATATTTT. It encodes CASSFRPTAGDGNTIYF.